The sequence of this T cell receptor (beta chain) was determined in a study of cytomegalovirus exposure and HLA in healthy donors. Study-wide background: Sequencing of 150 million to 200 million T cells in an earlier analysis found 100 million or so unique TCR beta sequences.

The study, taken as a whole, reports: The authors assumed roughly uniform sequencing depth across donors for presence/absence analyses. The investigators catalogued 150 to 200 TCR beta chains as cytomegalovirus-associated. The sole available immune exposure information was CMV serostatus.

The PCR used 60 Vbeta and 13 Jbeta primers. Profiled with immunoSEQ multiplex PCR; TCRdb holds only in-frame clones, not every one. The sample contains 220,000 or so clones, roughly 70% of which appear only once. This clone was seen a handful of times. Its antigen is unknown. The CDR3 runs to 15 residues. Looked up from germline, CDR1 is MGHRA and CDR2 is YSYEKL. Trimming left V 0 bases short and J 0 bases short, with 9 bases between. The chain employs TRBV4-1 and TRBJ2-7; D might be TRBD2 (6 bases). The sequencing input was PBMCs. This clonotype originated in a woman in her thirties in good health and CMV-seronegative. CDR3 amino acids: CASSQEGGTSYEQYF. The CDR3 DNA is TGCGCCAGCAGCCAAGAGGGCGGGACCTCCTACGAGCAGTACTTC.